This TCR beta chain originates from a study of metastatic and nonmetastatic thyroid tumors. From the PCR reads, TCRdb re-called clones with MiXCR. The table records approximately 44,000 clones, 25% to 30% of them present only once. Patients were all untreated before their thyroid surgery. Germline CDR1 KGHSH, CDR2 LQKENI. J gave up 3 bases and V 3 bases, and 3 bases lay outside the gene matches. The CDR3 is 15 amino acids. The chain carries TRBV18 and TRBJ2-2, with 8 bases matching TRBD1. The sequenced sample was blood. The sequence was collected from a male donor with papillary thyroid cancer or a benign thyroid nodule (not recorded which). Some clones in this sample may be carry-over from other donors' samples. CDR3 coding DNA: TGTGCCAGCTCACCGGGACAGGCAGACACCGGGGAGCTGTTTTTT. Amino acids: CASSPGQADTGELFF.